Presented here are 4 T cell receptor beta chains from one specimen sequenced in a study of blood T cell repertoires in COVID-19. Using immunoSEQ multiplex PCR, the repertoire was profiled, and TCRdb retains in-frame clones only, with some absent. Among some 200,000 clones listed, around 87% were seen once. The sequenced material came from peripheral blood. The receptors come from a man aged 40-50 years with active or convalescent COVID-19.

The V gene is TRBV3-1 (or the pseudogene TRBV3-2), the J gene TRBJ1-6; D gene uncertain. V was shortened by 0 bases and J by 8 bases, with 11 bases between the two germline ends. The germline gives CDR1 LGHDT, CDR2 YNNKEL (reference sequence). The CDR3 runs to 15 residues. The CDR3 DNA reads as TGTGCCAGCAGCCAAGATCAGGTTTCCGATTCACCCCTCCACTTT. Its translation is CASSQDQVSDSPLHF.

The V call is TRBV11-2, the J call TRBJ2-2; TRBD2 matches 12 bases. The V segment lost 8 bases and the J segment 5 bases; nucleotides outside the gene matches: 9. This CDR3 contains 16 residues. Per the germline V gene, CDR1 is SGHAT and CDR2 is FQNNGV. The CDR3 coding sequence is TGTGCCAGCGGCCCTAGCGGGGGGGGCCCGACCGGGGAGCTGTTTTTT. Its translation: CASGPSGGGPTGELFF.

This chain joins TRBV5-6 and TRBJ2-3, with a weak D call TRBD2 (6 bases). V was shortened by 1 base and J by 1 base, with 10 bases between the two germline ends. CDR1 and CDR2 (germline): SGHDT, YYEEEE. The length of the CDR3 is 15 residues. The CDR3 nucleotides are TGTGCCAGCAGCTTGTCCCAGCGGGGCACAGATACGCAGTATTTT. It yields the protein CASSLSQRGTDTQYF.

V is TRBV9 and J is TRBJ1-3; D possibly corresponds to TRBD1 (6 bases). CDR1 is SGDLS and CDR2 is YYNGEE in the germline V gene. The CDR3 extends over 15 amino acids. Trimming left V 4 bases short and J 0 bases short, with 11 bases between. Written as DNA, the CDR3 is TGTGCCAGCAGCTCAACAGGGAGCTCTGGAAACACCATATATTTT. Amino acid sequence: CASSSTGSSGNTIYF. Full variable domain (remainder filled in from reference TRBV9 and TRBJ1-3): DSGVTQTPKHLITATGQRVTLRCSPRSGDLSVYWYQQSLDQGLQFLIQYYNGEERAKGNILERFSAQQFPDLHSELNLSSLELGDSALYFCASSSTGSSGNTIYFGEGSWLTVV.